Given below is one T cell receptor (beta chain) in context. Its antigen is as yet unknown. The sample is drawn from a study of type 1 and type 2 diabetes patients. About the research overall: Samples came from type 1 diabetic, type 2 diabetic or nondiabetic people, recruited in China.

This CDR3 is 13 amino acids long. Unmatched junction bases numbered 7, after V lost 5 bases and J lost 7 bases. In germline, CDR1 is SGHTA, CDR2 FQGNSA. General observations from the study: Type 2 diabetes and control samples shared highly correlated V and J usage, averaging roughly 0.97. A median of one highly-expanded CD4+ clone, covering 3% to 4.5% of reads, occurred in type 2 diabetes.

No donor had another autoimmune disease or recent infection within four weeks. Amplification started from genomic DNA. The TCR beta CDR3 region was amplified using 30 forward and 13 reverse primers. From the multiplex PCR reads, TCRdb called clonotypes with MiXCR, one entry per CDR3 protein. The table records 270,000 or so distinct CDR3 sequences, approximately 45% of them present only once. Sequenced material: peripheral blood mononuclear cells (PBMCs). This receptor was taken from a man younger than 35 with type 2 diabetes. The gene calls are TRBV7-2 and TRBJ1-1, with TRBD1 matching 7 bases. CDR3 DNA: TGTGCCAGCAGCCTCGACAGGGCCCTTGAAGCTTTCTTT. It encodes CASSLDRALEAFF.